This entry features one T cell receptor beta chain sequence. CDR3 length: 15 residues. Trimming took 5 bases from V and 4 from J; bases not matched to a gene: 10. Germline V lookup: CDR1 SGHDT, CDR2 YYEEEE. The data originate from a study of Tregs in tolerant kidney transplant recipients. Assay used: immunoSEQ multiplex PCR; TCRdb lists only in-frame clones, some missing. The top ten hold 0.34% of the sample, which has 95,000 to 120,000 clones, 90% seen once. This chain connects TRBV5-6 to TRBJ1-2; 8 positions agree with TRBD1. This receptor was identified in a human donor who received a combined kidney and bone marrow transplant. Sequences were derived from CD4+ T cells from blood, sampled before the transplant. This CDR3 reads CASRRTDRVSYGYTF. As DNA, the CDR3 is TGTGCCAGCAGACGTACGGACAGGGTTAGCTATGGCTACACCTTC.